This record concerns one T cell receptor beta chain sequence. This record comes from a study of blood T cell repertoires in COVID-19. Whole-study context: The origin of the acute and convalescent COVID-19 samples was the United States, Italy and Spain. PBMCs, B-cell-depleted T cells, or T cells were the source of the cDNA or gDNA that made up the material.

This CDR3 has 14 residues. Trimming took 0 bases from V and 1 from J, leaving 9 bases between them. Germline CDR1 reads GTSNPN; CDR2 reads SVGIG (reference sequence). In the authors' methods: The authors estimated nucleated cell counts from reference gene primer amplification. Method: immunoSEQ multiplex PCR; TCRdb's copy keeps in-frame clones and lacks some. V and J calls and clone size are those listed in that table; D and trimming were worked out from the DNA. The table shows more than 120,000 clones, with around 87% occurring only once. What was sequenced was peripheral blood. The clonotype originates from a man aged 50 to 59 who had recovered from COVID-19. V and J are TRBV30 and TRBJ1-1; a weak D match, TRBD1 (5 bases). CDR3 DNA sequence: TGTGCCTGGAGTGTAACAGGTTGGAACACTGAAGCTTTCTTT. Its translation: CAWSVTGWNTEAFF.